The clone carrying this T cell receptor beta chain was seen at least ten times. Antigen: not known. The data derive from a study of T cell repertoires in cytomegalovirus infection. In the study overall: Public TCR beta signatures indicated both CMV infection and matching HLA type. Study-level findings and limits: Adding up the frequency of public TCR beta families identified people who carried CMV plus the relevant HLA.

CDR3 size: 13 residues. After removal of 2 bases from V and 10 bases from J, the junction contained 3 bases not matched to a gene. TCRdb called the reads again in MiXCR, with one record for every CDR3 protein. Among roughly 140,000 distinct CDR3 sequences listed, about a quarter were seen once. The TCR originated in a human donor in good health (CMV status not recorded). Some clones in this sample may be carry-over from other donors' samples. Sequencing was done on a sample of PBMCs. The J gene is TRBJ2-1, the V gene TRBV12-3 or TRBV12-4; 9 bases fit TRBD2. The chain's CDR3 is CASSLLAGQEQFF. The CDR3 coding sequence is TGTGCCAGCAGTTTACTAGCGGGACAGGAGCAGTTCTTC.